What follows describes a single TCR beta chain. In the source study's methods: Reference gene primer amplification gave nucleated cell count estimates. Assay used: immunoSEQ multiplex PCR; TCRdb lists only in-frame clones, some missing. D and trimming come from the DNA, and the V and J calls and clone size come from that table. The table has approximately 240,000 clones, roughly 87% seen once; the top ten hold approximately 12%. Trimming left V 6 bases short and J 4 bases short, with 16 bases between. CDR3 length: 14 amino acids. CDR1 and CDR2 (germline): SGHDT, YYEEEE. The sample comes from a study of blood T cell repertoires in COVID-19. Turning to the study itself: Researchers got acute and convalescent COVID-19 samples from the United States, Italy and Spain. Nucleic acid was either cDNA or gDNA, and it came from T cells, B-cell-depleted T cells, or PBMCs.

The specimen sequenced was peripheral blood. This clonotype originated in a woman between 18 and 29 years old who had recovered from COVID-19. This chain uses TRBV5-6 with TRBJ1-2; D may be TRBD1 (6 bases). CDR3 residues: CASTPGGRTYGYTF. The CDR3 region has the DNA TGTGCCAGCACCCCTGGGGGCAGGACCTATGGCTACACCTTC.